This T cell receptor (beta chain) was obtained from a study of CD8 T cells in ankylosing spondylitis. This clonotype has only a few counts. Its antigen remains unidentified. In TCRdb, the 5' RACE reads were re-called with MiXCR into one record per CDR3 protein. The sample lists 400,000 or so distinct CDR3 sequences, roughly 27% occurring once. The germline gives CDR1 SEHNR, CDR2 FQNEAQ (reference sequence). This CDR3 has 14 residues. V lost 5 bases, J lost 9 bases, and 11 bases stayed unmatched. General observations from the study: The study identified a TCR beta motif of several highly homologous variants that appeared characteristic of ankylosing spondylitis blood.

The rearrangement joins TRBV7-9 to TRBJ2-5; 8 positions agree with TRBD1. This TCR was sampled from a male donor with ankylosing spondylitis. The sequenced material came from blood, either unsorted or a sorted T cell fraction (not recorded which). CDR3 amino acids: CASSPGQGKTPQYF. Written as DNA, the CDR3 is TGTGCCAGCAGCCCCGGACAGGGAAAGACCCCCCAGTACTTC.